This T cell receptor (beta chain) originates from a study of T cell repertoires in cytomegalovirus infection. Study-level information: Through public TCR beta signatures, both CMV infection and matching HLA type were indicated.

V lost 10 bases and J 6 bases, leaving 19 bases between the germline ends. This CDR3 spans 14 amino acids. In germline, CDR1 is MNHEY, CDR2 SVGEGT. Via MiXCR, TCRdb re-called the reads, giving one row per CDR3 protein. The sample has approximately 150,000 distinct CDR3 sequences, roughly a fifth seen once; the top ten hold 20% to 30%. Study results and caveats: Ex vivo, HLA-C-restricted CMV-specific TCR beta clonotypes prevailed over the rest of the response.

A word on this clonotype: Its target is not known.

The chain uses TRBV6-2 or TRBV6-3 and TRBJ1-5; maybe TRBD1 (5 bases). The receptor comes from a human donor in good health (CMV status not recorded). Some clones in this sample may be carry-over from other donors' samples. Sequencing was performed on CD8+ T cells from cultured PBMCs, taken from culture after CMV antigen stimulation. The CDR3 coding sequence is TGTGCCACCTCGACGCCGCGGAGGGGTCAGCCCCAGCATTTT. Its protein is CATSTPRRGQPQHF.